The T cell receptor beta chain under discussion was sequenced for a study of T-cell memory formation after mild COVID-19. The CDR3 length is 15 residues. V lost 6 bases and J 5 bases, leaving 18 bases between the germline ends. Germline V gene lookup returns CDR1 SGHRS and CDR2 YFSETQ. This clonotype was picked up many times. TCRdb used MiXCR to reprocess the 5' RACE reads, holding one entry per CDR3 protein. The repertoire holds roughly 240,000 distinct CDR3 sequences, with around 15% as singletons. This TCR was sampled from a young man who had mild COVID-19 (a few samples of this study predate the infection). Cell type and time point are not known. The sample consisted of PBMCs or a T cell subset sorted from them (not recorded which). This chain links TRBV5-1 with TRBJ2-1; D remains unclear. The CDR3 DNA reads as TGCGCCAGCAAGCCCCTTGGTGGGAATGACAATGAGCAGTTCTTC. It specifies CASKPLGGNDNEQFF.